This T cell receptor (beta chain) was sequenced in a study of human T cells and chemical hapten exposure. Study-level information: Variation in per-sample TCR yields came mainly from small pooled library volume differences.

The library tagged individual cDNA molecules with unique molecular identifiers. TCRdb re-called the RACE reads with MiXCR, one entry per CDR3 protein. This sample has a few hundred thousand distinct CDR3 sequences, with around 6% found just once. Regarding time point: patch test 2, 6 weeks after DPC sensitization. Regarding treatment: therapeutic diphenylcyclopropenone sensitization with weekly scalp DPC. Each donor was an alopecia patient between 18 and 70 years of age who qualified for DPC. Germline V gives CDR1 MNHEY, CDR2 SVGAGI. Trimming took off 6 bases at V and 4 bases at J, with 18 bases between the two ends. The CDR3 has 16 amino acids. This clonotype was observed at least ten times.

The J gene is TRBJ2-2, the V gene TRBV6-5, with D perhaps matching TRBD1 (6 bases). The clonotype originates from a young woman with alopecia areata. Some clones in this sample may be carry-over from other donors' samples. This specimen consisted of whole blood, obtained in connection with sensitization to the hapten diphenylcyclopropenone (DPC). The CDR3 protein is CASSKTLDSPTGELFF. CDR3 sequence (DNA): TGTGCCAGCAGCAAGACTTTGGACAGCCCCACCGGGGAGCTGTTTTTT.